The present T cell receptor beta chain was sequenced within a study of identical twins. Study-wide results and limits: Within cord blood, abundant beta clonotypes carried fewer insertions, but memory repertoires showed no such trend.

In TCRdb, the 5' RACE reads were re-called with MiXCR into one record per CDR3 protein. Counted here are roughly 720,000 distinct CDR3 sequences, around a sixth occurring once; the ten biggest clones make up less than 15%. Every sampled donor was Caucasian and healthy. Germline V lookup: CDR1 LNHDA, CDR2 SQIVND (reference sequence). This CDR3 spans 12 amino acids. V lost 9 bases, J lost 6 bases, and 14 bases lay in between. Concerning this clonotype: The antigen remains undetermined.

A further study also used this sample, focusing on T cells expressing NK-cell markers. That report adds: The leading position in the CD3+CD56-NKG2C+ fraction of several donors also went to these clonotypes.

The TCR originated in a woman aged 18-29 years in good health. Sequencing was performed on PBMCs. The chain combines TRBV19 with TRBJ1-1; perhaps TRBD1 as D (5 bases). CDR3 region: CASGLGGAEAFF. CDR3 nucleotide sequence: TGTGCCAGCGGATTGGGGGGGGCTGAAGCTTTCTTT.